This passage covers 25 T cell receptor beta chains from one sample sequenced in a study of T cells in localized non-small cell lung cancer. Sequencing was performed with immunoSEQ multiplex PCR; in TCRdb, only in-frame clones are kept and a portion is missing. Counted here are some 1,700 clones, about 25% occurring once; the ten biggest clones make up approximately 10%. The sequencing here drew on normal lung tissue next to the tumor, taken before any cancer treatment. The source of these receptors is a female donor at least 60 years old with stage I lung adenocarcinoma.

The chain links TRBV25-1 to TRBJ2-4; the D gene is possibly TRBD1 (6 bases). CDR3 length: 15 residues. Germline CDR1 is MGHDK and CDR2 is SYGVNS. With 5 bases removed from V and 0 bases from J, the gap between germline ends came to 11 bases. DNA of the CDR3: TGTGCCAGCAGTATGACAGGTCTAGCCAAAAACATTCAGTACTTC. Translation gives CASSMTGLAKNIQYF. Full variable domain (outside the CDR3, taken from reference TRBV25-1 and TRBJ2-4): EADIYQTPRYLVIGTGKKITLECSQTMGHDKMYWYQQDPGMELHLIHYSYGVNSTEKGDLSSESTVSRIRTEHFPLTLESARPSHTSQYLCASSMTGLAKNIQYFGAGTRLSVL.

By proportion, this clone is medium-sized. The V gene is TRBV11-3, the J gene TRBJ2-7; D is possibly TRBD2 (5 bases). Trimming cost V 5 bases and J 0 bases, with 14 bases left between them. This CDR3 contains 15 residues. The germline V gene has CDR1 SGHNT and CDR2 YENEEA. CDR3 in DNA: TGTGCCAGCAGCCCGACTACAGCGAACTCCTACGAGCAGTACTTC. It yields the protein CASSPTTANSYEQYF. Supplemented by reference TRBV11-3 and TRBJ2-7, the full variable domain reads EAGVVQSPRYKIIEKKQPVAFWCNPISGHNTLYWYLQNLGQGPELLIRYENEEAVDDSQLPKDRFSAERLKGVDSTLKIQPAELGDSAVYLCASSPTTANSYEQYFGPGTRLTVT.

This clone was seen a few times. V is TRBV19 and J is TRBJ2-3; D is perhaps TRBD2 (5 bases). Germline V gene sequence: CDR1 LNHDA, CDR2 SQIVND (reference sequence). CDR3 length: 16 residues. The V end lost 5 bases, the J end lost 4 bases, and 19 bases lay between the germline ends. The CDR3 coding sequence is TGTGCCAGTAGTTCGCTAGCTCCGGGCGGCCCAGATACGCAGTATTTT. As protein: CASSSLAPGGPDTQYF.

The chain joins TRBV28 to TRBJ2-7; 7 bases match TRBD2. J gave up 4 bases and V 5 bases, and 8 bases lay outside the gene matches. Germline CDR1 reads MDHEN; CDR2 reads SYDVKM. The CDR3 has 14 amino acids. In nucleotides, the CDR3 is TGTGCCAGCAGTGGGGGGGACCTTCTGTACGAGCAGTACTTC. As protein: CASSGGDLLYEQYF.

In this sample, this clone turned up a few times. This chain connects TRBV6-1 to TRBJ1-5; no firm D call. The CDR3 extends over 12 amino acids. The V and J ends lost 0 bases and 10 bases respectively, with 7 bases between them. The germline gives CDR1 MNHNS, CDR2 SASEGT. The CDR3 region has the DNA TGTGCCAGCAGTGAAGCCCCTACTCCCCAGCATTTT. This translates into CASSEAPTPQHF.

V gene TRBV28 combines with J gene TRBJ2-7; 10 bases agree with TRBD1. With 5 bases clipped from V and 1 base from J, the junction kept 2 bases outside the gene matches. This CDR3 region has 14 residues. CDR1 MDHEN and CDR2 SYDVKM come from the germline V gene. CDR3 nucleotides: TGTGCCAGCAGTCGGACAGGGGGGTCCTACGAGCAGTACTTC. Protein product: CASSRTGGSYEQYF. Variable domain in full (rest from reference TRBV28 and TRBJ2-7): DVKVTQSSRYLVKRTGEKVFLECVQDMDHENMFWYRQDPGLGLRLIYFSYDVKMKEKGDIPEGYSVSREKKERFSLILESASTNQTSMYLCASSRTGGSYEQYFGPGTRLTVT.

The CDR3 protein is CASSPTLGDSVTEAFF. The CDR3 coding sequence is TGCGCCAGCAGCCCAACGTTGGGGGATTCGGTCACTGAAGCTTTCTTT. V and J are TRBV5-1 and TRBJ1-1, with a weak D call TRBD1 (5 bases). Trimming cost V 4 bases and J 4 bases, with 20 bases left between them. Germline V gene data show CDR1 as SGHRS and CDR2 as YFSETQ. The CDR3 sequence is 16 residues long.

This clone has just a few counts. The V call is TRBV28, the J call TRBJ2-7, with 10 bases aligning to TRBD1. The CDR3 loop spans 14 amino acids. With V trimmed by 6 bases and J by 7 bases, 9 bases remained unmatched. Germline V gene lookup returns CDR1 MDHEN and CDR2 SYDVKM. CDR3 in DNA: TGTGCCAGCAGGGAGACAGGGGGCCTTGGGGAGCAGTACTTC. This sequence encodes CASRETGGLGEQYF. Using reference TRBV28 and TRBJ2-7 for the parts outside the CDR3, the full variable domain is DVKVTQSSRYLVKRTGEKVFLECVQDMDHENMFWYRQDPGLGLRLIYFSYDVKMKEKGDIPEGYSVSREKKERFSLILESASTNQTSMYLCASRETGGLGEQYFGPGTRLTVT.

This clone showed up just a few times. CDR3 protein: CASWGKSEKLFF. As DNA, the CDR3 is TGTGCCAGCTGGGGTAAAAGTGAAAAACTGTTTTTT. V is TRBV28 and J is TRBJ1-4, with D uncertain. Trimming took 8 bases from V and 7 from J, leaving 11 bases between them. Germline assignment: CDR1 MDHEN and CDR2 SYDVKM. The CDR3 has 12 amino acids.

This clone was recorded a few times. The chain carries TRBV6-7 and TRBJ2-3, with D maybe TRBD2 (7 bases). TRBV6-7 qualifies as an ORF whose function is uncertain. The CDR3 loop spans 15 amino acids. The V and J ends lost 0 bases and 4 bases respectively, with 11 bases between them. The DNA for the CDR3 is TGTGCCAGCAGTTACTCCACCGGGGGGCCAGATACGCAGTATTTT. Translated, it gives CASSYSTGGPDTQYF.

The rearrangement uses TRBV14 and TRBJ2-3, with D perhaps matching TRBD1 (6 bases). The CDR3 covers 17 residues. Germline V gene sequence: CDR1 SGHDN, CDR2 FVKESK. The V gene lost 3 bases and the J gene lost 5 bases, with 21 bases spanning the gap. The CDR3 DNA reads TGTGCCAGCAGCCACCAGGGGAGCGGTGCAAGGGGAGATACGCAGTATTTT. Its protein product is CASSHQGSGARGDTQYF.

CDR3 DNA sequence: TGTGCCAGTAGTGGATTGTCGGCCCAAACATGGGGCGGCGATGGCTACACCTTC. Encoded protein: CASSGLSAQTWGGDGYTF. The chain links TRBV19 to TRBJ1-2; TRBD1 might be the D (5 bases). In germline, CDR1 is LNHDA, CDR2 SQIVND (reference sequence). The CDR3 sequence is 18 residues long. The V end was cut by 5 bases, the J end by 6 bases, with 28 bases between.

V is TRBV9 and J is TRBJ1-1, with TRBD1 as a possible D gene (6 bases). Trimming removed 2 bases from V and 0 bases from J, with 17 bases in between. There are 17 residues in the CDR3. Per the germline V gene, CDR1 is SGDLS and CDR2 is YYNGEE. CDR3 loop: CASSVWDIQNMNTEAFF. CDR3 bases: TGTGCCAGCAGCGTCTGGGACATACAAAACATGAACACTGAAGCTTTCTTT.

The chain uses TRBV6-8 and TRBJ2-3; D may be TRBD1 (5 bases). With 1 base removed from V and 6 bases from J, the gap between germline ends came to 11 bases. The CDR3 spans 14 residues. Germline-derived CDR1 and CDR2 are MNHGY and SAAAGT. CDR3 sequence reads: CASSYYRSRDTQYF. CDR3 DNA: TGTGCCAGCAGTTACTACAGGAGTCGGGATACGCAGTATTTT.

This clone is labeled medium-sized. The CDR3 coding sequence is TGTGCCAGCAGCCCAGCGGGGGGCAACACCGGGGAGCTGTTTTTT. Translated, it gives CASSPAGGNTGELFF. V gene TRBV11-3 combines with J gene TRBJ2-2; TRBD2 matches at 9 bases. CDR3 size: 15 residues. V was pared by 5 bases and J by 2 bases, with 3 bases of the junction left unmatched. The V gene's germline CDR1 is SGHNT and CDR2 YENEEA.

The chain carries TRBV9 and TRBJ1-1; the D is unclear. Germline lookup yields CDR1 SGDLS and CDR2 YYNGEE. With 3 bases removed from V and 3 bases from J, the gap between germline ends came to 9 bases. The length of the CDR3 is 13 residues. CDR3 sequence (DNA): TGTGCCAGCAGCGAGGAGGGTCACACTGAAGCTTTCTTT. It translates to CASSEEGHTEAFF.

This clone is large (0.1 to 1%) by share. The genes are TRBV11-3 and TRBJ2-7, with a tentative D call TRBD1 (5 bases). V lost 5 bases and J lost 3, with 14 bases in between. The CDR3 is made up of 14 amino acids. Germline-derived CDR1 and CDR2 are SGHNT and YENEEA. As DNA, the CDR3 is TGTGCCAGCAGCCCAAGGGCAGGGAACTACGAGCAGTACTTC. It codes for CASSPRAGNYEQYF.

The chain uses TRBV19 and TRBJ1-2; 7 bases agree with TRBD1. CDR1 and CDR2 from the germline V gene are LNHDA and SQIVND (reference sequence). Losses at the gene ends were 4 bases for V and 4 bases for J; bases not matched to a gene: 6. The CDR3 has 14 residues. The CDR3 is CASSRDRDSYGYTF. CDR3 coding DNA: TGTGCCAGTAGTAGAGACCGGGACAGCTATGGCTACACCTTC.

The CDR3 loop reads CASSGGSYEQYF. CDR3 bases: TGCGCCAGCAGTGGGGGCTCCTACGAGCAGTACTTC. The chain has TRBV10-1 and TRBJ2-7; D is ambiguous. CDR1 is WNHNN, CDR2 SYGVQD, per germline (reference sequence). Trimming took 4 bases from V and 0 from J, leaving 4 bases between them. The CDR3 loop spans 12 amino acids.

CDR3 loop: CSVGPGTRGEQFF. DNA of the CDR3: TGCAGCGTTGGCCCCGGGACCCGCGGTGAGCAGTTCTTC. The V gene is TRBV29-1, the J gene TRBJ2-1; D possibly uses TRBD1 or TRBD2 (5 bases each). Looked up from germline, CDR1 is SQVTM and CDR2 is ANQGSEA. The CDR3 loop spans 13 amino acids. Trimming shortened V by 4 bases and J by 9 bases, and 16 bases separated the two germline ends.

A few counts support this clone. For the CDR3, the DNA is TGCGCCAGCAGCCTTGGGGGGCGGAGCTCCTACAATGAGCAGTTCTTC. Translated: CASSLGGRSSYNEQFF. This chain joins TRBV23-1 and TRBJ2-1; D assignment may be TRBD1 or TRBD2 (6 bases each). TRBV23-1 has ORF status, its function being uncertain. V dropped 6 bases and J dropped 0 bases, with 15 bases sitting between them. The CDR3 contains 16 residues.

CDR3 sequence (DNA): TGTGCCTGGAGCGACAAAACCCGGGGTTCAACTAATGAAAAACTGTTTTTT. The encoded protein is CAWSDKTRGSTNEKLFF. V and J are TRBV30 and TRBJ1-4; D is unclear. V was shortened by 3 bases and J by 0 bases, with 17 bases between the two germline ends. Germline CDR1 reads GTSNPN; CDR2 reads SVGIG (reference sequence). The CDR3 is made up of 17 amino acids.

The V gene is TRBV11-3, the J gene TRBJ2-2, with D possibly matching TRBD1 (6 bases). Germline V lookup: CDR1 SGHNT, CDR2 YENEEA. This CDR3 contains 17 residues. V was shortened by 3 bases and J by 0 bases, with 14 bases between the two germline ends. CDR3 protein: CASSFELQGANTGELFF. Written as DNA, the CDR3 is TGTGCCAGCAGCTTCGAATTACAGGGAGCGAACACCGGGGAGCTGTTTTTT.

This clone was observed a handful of times. The DNA contains a base that is ambiguous or unread; its residue becomes X. The chain is built from TRBV7-1 and TRBJ1-1, with D possibly being TRBD1 (5 bases). TRBV7-1 carries the ORF label, with uncertain function. The CDR3 length is 13 residues. Between the trimmed V and J ends, which lost 4 bases and 4 bases, there was a span of 10 bases. The CDR3 nucleotides are TGTGCCAGCAGCTTCCCRGGGGCCACTGAAGCTTTCTTT. This translates into CASSFXGATEAFF. The whole CDR3 region reads CASSFPGATEAFF.

The sample holds a few counts of this clone. The rearrangement links TRBV6-8 to TRBJ2-1; no reliable D call. Germline assignment: CDR1 MNHGY and CDR2 SAAAGT. This CDR3 has 12 residues. The V end was cut by 4 bases, the J end by 4 bases, with 5 bases between. CDR3 protein: CASSSGYNEQFF. CDR3 sequence (DNA): TGTGCCAGCAGTTCCGGTTACAATGAGCAGTTCTTC.